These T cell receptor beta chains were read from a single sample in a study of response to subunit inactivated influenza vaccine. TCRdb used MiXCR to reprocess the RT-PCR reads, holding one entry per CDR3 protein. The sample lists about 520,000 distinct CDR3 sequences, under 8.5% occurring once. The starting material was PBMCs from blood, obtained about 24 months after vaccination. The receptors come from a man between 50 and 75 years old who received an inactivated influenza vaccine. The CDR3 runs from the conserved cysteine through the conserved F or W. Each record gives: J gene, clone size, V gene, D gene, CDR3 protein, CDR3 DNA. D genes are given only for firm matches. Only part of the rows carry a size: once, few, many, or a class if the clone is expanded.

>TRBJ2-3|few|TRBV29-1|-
CSVERDHQDTQYF
TGCAGCGTTGAACGGGATCACCAAGATACGCAGTATTTT
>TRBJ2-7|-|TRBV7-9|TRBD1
CAIETGVNEQYF
TGTGCCATAGAGACAGGGGTTAACGAGCAGTACTTC
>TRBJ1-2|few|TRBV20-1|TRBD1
CSARDHRGLGGYTF
TGCAGTGCTAGAGATCACAGGGGGCTTGGAGGCTACACCTTC
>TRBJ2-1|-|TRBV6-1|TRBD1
CASRPPGQANEQFF
TGTGCCAGCAGACCCCCCGGACAGGCTAATGAGCAGTTCTTC
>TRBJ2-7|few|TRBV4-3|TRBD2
CASSQVGGSDEQYF
TGCGCCAGCAGCCAAGTCGGGGGGTCCGACGAGCAGTACTTC
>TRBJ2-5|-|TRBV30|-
CAWSAQGGDQETQYF
TGTGCCTGGAGTGCCCAAGGGGGGGACCAAGAGACCCAGTACTTC
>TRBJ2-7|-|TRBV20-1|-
CSATDRGANEQYF
TGCAGTGCTACCGATCGGGGGGCGAACGAGCAGTACTTC
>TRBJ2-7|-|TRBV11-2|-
CASSLQGGRNEQYF
TGTGCCAGCAGCTTACAGGGAGGACGGAACGAGCAGTACTTC
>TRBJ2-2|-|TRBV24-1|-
CATRDIMNTGELFF
TGTGCCACCAGAGACATCATGAACACCGGGGAGCTGTTTTTT
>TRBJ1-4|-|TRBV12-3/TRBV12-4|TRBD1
CASRGSGGYNEKLFF
TGTGCCAGCAGGGGTTCAGGGGGTTATAATGAAAAACTGTTTTTT
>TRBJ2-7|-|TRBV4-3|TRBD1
CASSQEWQGAASYERYF
TGCGCCAGCAGCCAAGAATGGCAGGGGGCGGCTTCCTACGAGAGGTACTTC
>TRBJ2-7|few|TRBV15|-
CATSRRDGYEQYF
TGTGCCACCAGCAGGAGGGACGGCTACGAGCAGTACTTC
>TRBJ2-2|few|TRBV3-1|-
CASSPLVGGNTGELFF
TGTGCCAGCAGCCCTTTAGTGGGGGGGAACACCGGGGAGCTGTTTTTT
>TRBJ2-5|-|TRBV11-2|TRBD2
CASSPGTMEETQYF
TGTGCCAGCAGCCCAGGGACTATGGAGGAGACCCAGTACTTC
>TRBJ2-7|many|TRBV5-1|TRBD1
CASSLANRGSEDEQYF
TGCGCCAGCAGCTTGGCTAACAGGGGGTCGGAAGACGAGCAGTACTTC
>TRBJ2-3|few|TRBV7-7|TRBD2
CASSPVAGGFSDTQYF
TGTGCCAGCAGCCCGGTTGCGGGGGGTTTTAGTGATACGCAGTATTTT
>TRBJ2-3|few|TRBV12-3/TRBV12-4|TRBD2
CASSPLSGGAGDTQYF
TGTGCCAGCAGTCCCTTAAGCGGGGGGGCCGGAGATACGCAGTATTTT
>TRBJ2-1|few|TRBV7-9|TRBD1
CASSSRQGRSFNEQFF
TGTGCCAGCAGCTCACGACAGGGTCGAAGTTTTAATGAGCAGTTCTTC
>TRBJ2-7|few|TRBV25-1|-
CASSQPNSYEQYF
TGTGCCAGCAGTCAGCCAAACAGCTACGAGCAGTACTTC
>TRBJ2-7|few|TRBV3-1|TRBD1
CASSPGGLSYEQYF
TGTGCCAGCAGCCCAGGGGGTTTATCCTACGAGCAGTACTTC
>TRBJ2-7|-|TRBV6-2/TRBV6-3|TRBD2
CASSWGLAWLFDYEQYF
TGTGCCAGCAGCTGGGGACTAGCTTGGCTGTTCGACTACGAGCAGTACTTC
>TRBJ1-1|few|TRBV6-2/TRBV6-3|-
CASSAPYGALNTEAFF
TGTGCCAGCAGTGCACCTTACGGAGCATTGAACACTGAAGCTTTCTTT
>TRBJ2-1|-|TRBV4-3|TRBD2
CASSPGLAGLGEQFF
TGCGCCAGCAGCCCGGGACTAGCGGGACTCGGTGAGCAGTTCTTC
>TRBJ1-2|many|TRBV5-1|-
CASSLWDGGYTF
TGCGCCAGCAGCTTGTGGGACGGTGGCTACACCTTC
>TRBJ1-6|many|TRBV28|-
CASNNDPSPLHF
TGTGCCAGCAATAACGACCCTTCACCCCTCCACTTT
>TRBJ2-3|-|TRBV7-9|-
CASSFWTSLRRTDTQYF
TGTGCCAGCAGCTTTTGGACAAGCCTCAGGAGGACAGATACGCAGTATTTT
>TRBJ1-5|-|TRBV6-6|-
CASSPAQSQPQHF
TGTGCCAGCAGTCCCGCGCAATCACAGCCCCAGCATTTT
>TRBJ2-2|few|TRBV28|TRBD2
CASSSPAGGGANTGELFF
TGTGCCAGCAGTTCCCCGGCTGGCGGGGGAGCGAACACCGGGGAGCTGTTTTTT
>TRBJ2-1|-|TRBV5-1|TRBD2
CASSLELAGTEQFF
TGCGCCAGCAGCTTGGAATTAGCGGGGACAGAGCAGTTCTTC
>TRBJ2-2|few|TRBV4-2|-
CASSPRVAEAEVGELFF
TGTGCCAGCAGCCCCCGGGTAGCCGAAGCTGAGGTCGGGGAGCTGTTTTTT
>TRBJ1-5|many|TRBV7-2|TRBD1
CASSNRGQPQHF
TGTGCCAGCAGCAACAGGGGCCAGCCCCAGCATTTT
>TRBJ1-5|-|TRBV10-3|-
CAISRGWERNNQPQHF
TGTGCCATCAGCCGGGGGTGGGAACGAAACAATCAGCCCCAGCATTTT
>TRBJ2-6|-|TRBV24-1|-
CATSDPGRDSGANVLTF
TGTGCCACCAGTGACCCAGGACGGGACTCTGGGGCCAACGTCCTGACTTTC
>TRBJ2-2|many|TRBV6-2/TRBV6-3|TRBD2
CASSYRSSGGPGELFF
TGTGCCAGCAGTTACCGCAGTAGCGGGGGGCCCGGGGAGCTGTTTTTT
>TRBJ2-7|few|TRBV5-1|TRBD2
CASSLTSGPVYEQYF
TGCGCCAGCAGTTTGACTAGCGGGCCAGTCTACGAGCAGTACTTC
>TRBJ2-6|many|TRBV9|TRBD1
CASSVDPRTGVGIANVLTF
TGTGCCAGCAGCGTAGATCCTCGGACAGGAGTGGGGATAGCCAACGTCCTGACTTTC
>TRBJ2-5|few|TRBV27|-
CASSKQRGVWETQYF
TGTGCCAGCAGTAAGCAGAGGGGGGTCTGGGAGACCCAGTACTTC
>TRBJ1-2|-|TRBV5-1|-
CASSLEGKGHYGYTF
TGCGCCAGCAGCTTGGAGGGGAAGGGGCACTATGGCTACACCTTC
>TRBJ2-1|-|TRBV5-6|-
CASSLGLTDRVSYNEQFF
TGTGCCAGCAGCTTGGGTTTGACGGACCGGGTCTCCTACAATGAGCAGTTCTTC
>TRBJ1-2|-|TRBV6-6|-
CATGSLLLGGYTF
TGTGCCACGGGAAGTCTCCTTTTGGGGGGCTACACCTTC
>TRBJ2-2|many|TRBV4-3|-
CASSQWSPGTGELFF
TGCGCCAGCAGCCAATGGTCACCAGGCACCGGGGAGCTGTTTTTT